This TCR beta chain was sequenced during a study of blood T cell repertoires in COVID-19. Authors' data handling: Estimates of nucleated cell counts were drawn from the amplification of reference gene primers. Only in-frame clones appear in the TCRdb table, and some are missing; sequencing was by immunoSEQ multiplex PCR. That table is the source of V, J and clone size, and D and trimming were worked out from the DNA. The sample consists of approximately 440,000 clones, less than 95% of them appearing once. The CDR3 loop spans 16 amino acids. Germline assignment: CDR1 LGHDT and CDR2 YNNKEL (reference sequence). V was pared by 2 bases and J by 6 bases, with 10 bases of the junction left unmatched. Participants spanned ages about 18 to 100 years and resided in about two dozen US areas. Cohort placement rested on clinical history that participants reported themselves.

The sequenced sample consisted of PBMCs or T cells enriched from blood (not recorded which). The chain employs TRBV3-1 (or the pseudogene TRBV3-2) and TRBJ2-3, with 8 bases matching TRBD2. The clonotype was recovered from a young man who had recovered from COVID-19. The CDR3 DNA reads as TGTGCCAGCAGCCAATATCCCGGGGGGGCTGGGGATACGCAGTATTTT. Its translation is CASSQYPGGAGDTQYF.